This TCR beta chain was recorded in a study of T cell clusters in autoimmune cytopenias. Study-wide points: TRB repertoire shifts in secondary cytopenia and chronic lymphocytic leukemia mostly reflected lymphoma, not autoimmunity.

TRB was amplified from approximately 250 ng of peripheral blood genomic DNA per sample. Multiplex touch-down PCR amplified TRB using TRB-A and TRB-B pools in one tube. TCRdb processed the multiplex PCR reads again and assigns one entry to each CDR3 protein, with no DNA. The data include about 6,300 distinct CDR3 sequences; the top ten clones carry approximately 8.9%. This clonotype is medium-sized by frequency. What it binds is not known. The CDR3 spans 12 residues. Germline V gives CDR1 SGHDT, CDR2 YYEEEE. These sequences were also reported in another study, on T cell repertoires in aging, cancer and after chemotherapy. That paper notes: Healthy donor repertoires were recorded over several months to years and showed clear clonal overlap.

This chain connects TRBV5-6 to TRBJ2-1. Sequencing input: peripheral blood. The TCR comes from a human donor in good health. The CDR3 sequence is CASSLIADEQFF.